This is a list of T cell receptor beta chains from one sample in a study of blood T cell repertoires in COVID-19. Clones were read by immunoSEQ multiplex PCR, and TCRdb kept only the in-frame ones, dropping some. The data contain 30,000 to 45,000 clones, just under 85% of them singletons. Specimen: peripheral blood. The receptors derive from a human donor in a cohort sampled during active COVID-19. Each CDR3 is given with its conserved first and last residue. Fields, in order: D gene, V gene, J gene, clone size, CDR3 protein, CDR3 DNA. The D gene is left open where the match is weak. Some rows mark clone size as missing; the rest say once, few, many or name a class of expanded clone.

d_call: TRBD2; v_call: TRBV6-1; j_call: TRBJ2-3; clone_size: NA; cdr3_aa: CASSEGLAGDPDTQYF; cdr3_nt: TGTGCCAGCAGTGAAGGATTAGCGGGGGACCCAGATACGCAGTATTTT
d_call: NA; v_call: TRBV9; j_call: TRBJ2-1; clone_size: once; cdr3_aa: CASSAGQGYEQFF; cdr3_nt: TGTGCCAGCAGCGCCGGGCAGGGCTATGAGCAGTTCTTC
d_call: NA; v_call: TRBV2; j_call: TRBJ1-1; clone_size: NA; cdr3_aa: CASRDISTEAFF; cdr3_nt: TGTGCCAGCCGAGACATATCCACTGAAGCTTTCTTT
d_call: NA; v_call: TRBV5-1; j_call: TRBJ1-2; clone_size: NA; cdr3_aa: CASSFQGPGYTF; cdr3_nt: TGCGCCAGCAGCTTCCAGGGTCCTGGCTACACCTTC
d_call: NA; v_call: TRBV19; j_call: TRBJ1-2; clone_size: NA; cdr3_aa: CASSISTGYGYTF; cdr3_nt: TGTGCCAGTAGTATATCGACAGGCTATGGCTACACCTTC
d_call: NA; v_call: TRBV7-9; j_call: TRBJ1-1; clone_size: few; cdr3_aa: CASSPQGVGEAFF; cdr3_nt: TGTGCCAGCAGCCCCCAAGGGGTGGGGGAAGCTTTCTTT
d_call: NA; v_call: TRBV7-9; j_call: TRBJ2-3; clone_size: once; cdr3_aa: CASSLTRGLTDTQYF; cdr3_nt: TGTGCCAGCAGCTTGACTAGGGGGCTCACAGATACGCAGTATTTT
d_call: NA; v_call: TRBV15; j_call: TRBJ1-1; clone_size: NA; cdr3_aa: CATSPEGRENTEAFF; cdr3_nt: TGTGCCACCAGCCCCGAAGGGAGAGAGAACACTGAAGCTTTCTTT
d_call: NA; v_call: TRBV4-1; j_call: TRBJ2-1; clone_size: NA; cdr3_aa: CASSQGTILPSYNEQFF; cdr3_nt: TGCGCCAGCAGCCAAGGGACTATCCTCCCGTCCTACAATGAGCAGTTCTTC
d_call: TRBD2; v_call: TRBV7-2; j_call: TRBJ2-3; clone_size: once; cdr3_aa: CASRSRLASSTDTQYF; cdr3_nt: TGTGCCAGCAGATCAAGACTAGCTTCTAGCACAGATACGCAGTATTTT
d_call: NA; v_call: TRBV28; j_call: TRBJ2-7; clone_size: NA; cdr3_aa: CASSFGSAYEQYF; cdr3_nt: TGTGCCAGCAGTTTCGGTAGCGCCTACGAGCAGTACTTC
d_call: TRBD1; v_call: TRBV7-2; j_call: TRBJ2-3; clone_size: NA; cdr3_aa: CASSLGTGATDTQYF; cdr3_nt: TGTGCCAGCAGCTTAGGGACAGGGGCCACAGATACGCAGTATTTT
d_call: NA; v_call: TRBV9; j_call: TRBJ2-1; clone_size: NA; cdr3_aa: CASSSRTSRVGNEQFF; cdr3_nt: TGTGCCAGCAGCTCTCGTACTAGTAGGGTTGGTAATGAGCAGTTCTTC
d_call: NA; v_call: TRBV24-1; j_call: TRBJ1-5; clone_size: NA; cdr3_aa: CATSDEWENQPQHF; cdr3_nt: TGTGCCACCAGTGATGAATGGGAGAATCAGCCCCAGCATTTT
d_call: NA; v_call: TRBV5-1; j_call: TRBJ1-4; clone_size: NA; cdr3_aa: CASSLDGLSPFF; cdr3_nt: TGCGCCAGCAGCTTGGACGGGTTGTCGCCGTTTTTT
d_call: TRBD2; v_call: TRBV4-3; j_call: TRBJ2-1; clone_size: NA; cdr3_aa: CASSQEGGGLYNEQFF; cdr3_nt: TGCGCCAGCAGCCAAGAAGGCGGGGGGCTCTACAATGAGCAGTTCTTC
d_call: NA; v_call: TRBV10-2; j_call: TRBJ1-1; clone_size: NA; cdr3_aa: CASSPQGGGSEAFF; cdr3_nt: TGCGCCAGCAGCCCACAGGGTGGTGGCTCTGAAGCTTTCTTT
d_call: TRBD1; v_call: TRBV18; j_call: TRBJ1-1; clone_size: NA; cdr3_aa: CASSYEQGSTEAFF; cdr3_nt: TGTGCCAGCTCGTATGAACAGGGGAGCACTGAAGCTTTCTTT
d_call: NA; v_call: TRBV29-1; j_call: TRBJ1-1; clone_size: few; cdr3_aa: CSVGAGPEAFF; cdr3_nt: TGCAGCGTTGGGGCGGGACCTGAAGCTTTCTTT
d_call: TRBD2; v_call: TRBV10-3; j_call: TRBJ2-7; clone_size: NA; cdr3_aa: CAISGLAGAYEQYF; cdr3_nt: TGTGCCATCAGTGGCCTAGCGGGGGCCTACGAGCAGTACTTC
d_call: NA; v_call: TRBV21-1; j_call: TRBJ1-4; clone_size: once; cdr3_aa: CARTGNEKLFF; cdr3_nt: TGTGCCAGGACGGGTAATGAAAAACTGTTTTTT
d_call: TRBD1; v_call: TRBV11-2; j_call: TRBJ1-2; clone_size: NA; cdr3_aa: CASSSRGSNYGYTF; cdr3_nt: TGTGCCAGCAGCTCCAGGGGGTCTAACTATGGCTACACCTTC
d_call: TRBD2; v_call: TRBV7-9; j_call: TRBJ2-5; clone_size: NA; cdr3_aa: CASSSRSGGAGETQYF; cdr3_nt: TGTGCCAGCAGCTCGAGAAGCGGGGGGGCCGGAGAGACCCAGTACTTC
d_call: TRBD1; v_call: TRBV29-1; j_call: TRBJ1-1; clone_size: NA; cdr3_aa: CSVGGTGGARTEAFF; cdr3_nt: TGCAGCGTTGGAGGGACAGGGGGCGCGAGGACTGAAGCTTTCTTT
d_call: NA; v_call: TRBV6-6; j_call: TRBJ1-2; clone_size: NA; cdr3_aa: CASSYSIDRSNYGYTF; cdr3_nt: TGTGCCAGCAGTTACTCTATAGACAGATCTAACTATGGCTACACCTTC
d_call: NA; v_call: TRBV7-9; j_call: TRBJ1-4; clone_size: NA; cdr3_aa: CASSRRPIEKLFF; cdr3_nt: TGTGCCAGCAGCAGGAGGCCAATTGAAAAACTGTTTTTT
d_call: NA; v_call: TRBV2; j_call: TRBJ1-1; clone_size: NA; cdr3_aa: CASSSEQGRGTAFF; cdr3_nt: TGTGCCAGCAGTAGTGAGCAGGGAAGGGGGACCGCTTTCTTT
d_call: TRBD2; v_call: TRBV4-2; j_call: TRBJ2-4; clone_size: few; cdr3_aa: CASSGLAGGLGNIQYF; cdr3_nt: TGTGCCTCCTCGGGACTAGCGGGGGGCCTTGGGAACATTCAGTACTTC
d_call: TRBD2; v_call: TRBV10-2; j_call: TRBJ2-1; clone_size: NA; cdr3_aa: CASIGTSGGLSYNEQFF; cdr3_nt: TGCGCCAGCATCGGGACTAGCGGGGGTCTCTCCTACAATGAGCAGTTCTTC
d_call: TRBD2; v_call: TRBV5-1; j_call: TRBJ2-3; clone_size: NA; cdr3_aa: CASSLGLAPTDTQYF; cdr3_nt: TGCGCCAGCAGCCTGGGACTAGCCCCAACAGATACGCAGTATTTT
d_call: NA; v_call: TRBV28; j_call: TRBJ2-5; clone_size: NA; cdr3_aa: CASSGGGGAEETQYF; cdr3_nt: TGTGCCAGCAGTGGGGGAGGGGGGGCTGAAGAGACCCAGTACTTC
d_call: TRBD1; v_call: TRBV5-5; j_call: TRBJ2-1; clone_size: NA; cdr3_aa: CASSLTGAYNEQFF; cdr3_nt: TGTGCCAGCAGCTTAACAGGGGCCTACAATGAGCAGTTCTTC
d_call: NA; v_call: TRBV6-6; j_call: TRBJ2-7; clone_size: NA; cdr3_aa: CASSYPPQTFSYEQYF; cdr3_nt: TGTGCCAGCAGTTACCCCCCTCAGACATTCTCCTACGAGCAGTACTTC
d_call: NA; v_call: TRBV6-5; j_call: TRBJ1-3; clone_size: few; cdr3_aa: CASTLDASSGNTIYF; cdr3_nt: TGTGCCAGCACCCTAGATGCCAGCTCTGGAAACACCATATATTTT
d_call: NA; v_call: TRBV28; j_call: TRBJ1-6; clone_size: NA; cdr3_aa: CASSSLRGYSPLHF; cdr3_nt: TGTGCCAGCAGCTCCCTTCGGGGGTATTCACCCCTCCACTTT
d_call: TRBD2; v_call: TRBV5-8; j_call: TRBJ2-1; clone_size: NA; cdr3_aa: CASSLGERGGSGEQFF; cdr3_nt: TGTGCCAGCAGCTTGGGAGAGCGGGGGGGCTCGGGTGAGCAGTTCTTC
d_call: TRBD1; v_call: TRBV7-2; j_call: TRBJ1-1; clone_size: NA; cdr3_aa: CASSWTGELMNTEAFF; cdr3_nt: TGTGCCAGCAGCTGGACAGGGGAACTAATGAACACTGAAGCTTTCTTT
d_call: NA; v_call: TRBV7-6; j_call: TRBJ2-1; clone_size: NA; cdr3_aa: CASSLRSPNGGYNEQFF; cdr3_nt: TGTGCCAGCAGCTTAAGGTCCCCCAACGGAGGGTACAATGAGCAGTTCTTC
d_call: NA; v_call: TRBV19; j_call: TRBJ1-2; clone_size: NA; cdr3_aa: CASSTGFNYGYTF; cdr3_nt: TGTGCCAGTAGTACGGGGTTTAACTATGGCTACACCTTC
d_call: NA; v_call: TRBV7-9; j_call: TRBJ1-4; clone_size: NA; cdr3_aa: CASSLGGAAGEKLFF; cdr3_nt: TGTGCCAGCAGCTTAGGCGGGGCTGCGGGCGAAAAACTGTTTTTT
d_call: TRBD2; v_call: TRBV4-3; j_call: TRBJ2-2; clone_size: NA; cdr3_aa: CASSQDNRGGALYTGELFF; cdr3_nt: TGCGCCAGCAGCCAAGACAATCGCGGGGGGGCTTTGTACACCGGGGAGCTGTTTTTT
d_call: NA; v_call: TRBV4-1; j_call: TRBJ1-4; clone_size: NA; cdr3_aa: CASSPTQVYEKLFF; cdr3_nt: TGCGCCAGCAGCCCTACACAGGTTTACGAAAAACTGTTTTTT
d_call: NA; v_call: TRBV27; j_call: TRBJ2-7; clone_size: NA; cdr3_aa: CASSWYGGYSYEQYF; cdr3_nt: TGTGCCAGCAGTTGGTACGGGGGATACTCCTACGAGCAGTACTTC
d_call: TRBD2; v_call: TRBV5-6; j_call: TRBJ2-7; clone_size: NA; cdr3_aa: CASSLGVGGGPYF; cdr3_nt: TGTGCCAGCAGCTTGGGAGTCGGCGGGGGGCCGTACTTC
d_call: TRBD1; v_call: TRBV7-9; j_call: TRBJ1-2; clone_size: NA; cdr3_aa: CASSLPRDRGPNGYTF; cdr3_nt: TGTGCCAGCAGCTTACCCCGGGACAGGGGGCCGAATGGCTACACCTTC
d_call: NA; v_call: TRBV9; j_call: TRBJ1-6; clone_size: NA; cdr3_aa: CASSLRAAEDSPLHF; cdr3_nt: TGTGCCAGCAGCCTCCGTGCGGCGGAGGATTCACCCCTCCACTTT
d_call: TRBD1; v_call: TRBV19; j_call: TRBJ1-5; clone_size: NA; cdr3_aa: CASSRPTGTGSDSNQPQHF; cdr3_nt: TGTGCCAGTAGTAGGCCCACCGGGACAGGGTCGGATAGCAATCAGCCCCAGCATTTT
d_call: NA; v_call: TRBV5-1; j_call: TRBJ1-6; clone_size: once; cdr3_aa: CASSNRDSYNSPLHF; cdr3_nt: TGCGCCAGCAGCAACAGGGATTCCTATAATTCACCCCTCCACTTT
d_call: NA; v_call: TRBV30; j_call: TRBJ1-4; clone_size: NA; cdr3_aa: CAWSVLGAEGLFF; cdr3_nt: TGTGCCTGGAGTGTACTGGGAGCCGAGGGACTGTTTTTT